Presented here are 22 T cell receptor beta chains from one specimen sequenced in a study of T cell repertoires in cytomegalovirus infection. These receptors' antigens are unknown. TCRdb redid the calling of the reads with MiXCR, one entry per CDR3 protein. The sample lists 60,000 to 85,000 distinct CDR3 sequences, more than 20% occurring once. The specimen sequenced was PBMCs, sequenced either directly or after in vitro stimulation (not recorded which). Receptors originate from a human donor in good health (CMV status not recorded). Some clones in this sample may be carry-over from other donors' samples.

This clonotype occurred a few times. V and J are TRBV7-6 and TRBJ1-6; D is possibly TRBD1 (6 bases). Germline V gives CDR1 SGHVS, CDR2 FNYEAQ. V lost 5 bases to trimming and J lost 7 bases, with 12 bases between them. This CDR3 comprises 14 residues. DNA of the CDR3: TGTGCCAGCAGCCAACAGGGCGGAAATTCACCCCTCCACTTT. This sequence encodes CASSQQGGNSPLHF.

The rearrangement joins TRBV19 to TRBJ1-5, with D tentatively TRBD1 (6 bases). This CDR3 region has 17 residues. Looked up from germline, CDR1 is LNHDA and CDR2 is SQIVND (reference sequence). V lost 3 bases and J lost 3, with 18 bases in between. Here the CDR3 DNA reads TGTGCCAGTAGTATCGTGATCCCGACAGGAATCAATCAGCCCCAGCATTTT. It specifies CASSIVIPTGINQPQHF.

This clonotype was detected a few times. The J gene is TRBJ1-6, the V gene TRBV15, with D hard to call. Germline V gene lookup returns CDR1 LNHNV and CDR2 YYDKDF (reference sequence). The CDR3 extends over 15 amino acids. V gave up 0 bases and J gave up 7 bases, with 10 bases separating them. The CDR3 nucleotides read TGTGCCACCAGCAGAGATCTAGTCGGGAATTCACCCCTCCACTTT. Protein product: CATSRDLVGNSPLHF.

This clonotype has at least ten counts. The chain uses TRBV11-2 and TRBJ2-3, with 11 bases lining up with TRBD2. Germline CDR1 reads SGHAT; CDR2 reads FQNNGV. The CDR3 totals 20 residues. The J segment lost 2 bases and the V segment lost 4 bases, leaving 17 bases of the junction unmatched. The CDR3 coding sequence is TGTGCCAGCAGCTCCCGGATGGGGGCTATAGCGGGAGGGCCCACAGATACGCAGTATTTT. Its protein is CASSSRMGAIAGGPTDTQYF.

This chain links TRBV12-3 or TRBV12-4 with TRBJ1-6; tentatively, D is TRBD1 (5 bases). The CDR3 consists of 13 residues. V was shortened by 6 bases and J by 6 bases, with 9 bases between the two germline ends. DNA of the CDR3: TGTGCCAGCAGGCGGGACGGTAATTCACCCCTCCACTTT. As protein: CASRRDGNSPLHF.

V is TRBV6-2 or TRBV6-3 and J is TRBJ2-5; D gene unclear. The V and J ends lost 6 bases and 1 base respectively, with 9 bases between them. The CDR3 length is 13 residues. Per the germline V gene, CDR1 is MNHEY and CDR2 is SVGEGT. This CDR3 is CASSWGFQETQYF. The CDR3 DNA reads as TGTGCCAGCAGCTGGGGATTCCAAGAGACCCAGTACTTC.

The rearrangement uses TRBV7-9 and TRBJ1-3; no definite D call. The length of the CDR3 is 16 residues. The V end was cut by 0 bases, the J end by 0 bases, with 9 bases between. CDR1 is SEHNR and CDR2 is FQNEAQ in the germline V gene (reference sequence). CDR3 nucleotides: TGTGCCAGCAGCTTAGCGATGAGCTTCTCTGGAAACACCATATATTTT. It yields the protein CASSLAMSFSGNTIYF.

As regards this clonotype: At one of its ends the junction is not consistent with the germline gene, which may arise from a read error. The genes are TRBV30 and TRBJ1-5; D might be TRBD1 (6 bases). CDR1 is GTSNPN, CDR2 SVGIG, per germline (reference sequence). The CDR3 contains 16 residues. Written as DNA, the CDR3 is TGTACCTGGTCGTTAGAGACAGGTCGAAGCAATCAGCCCCAGCATTTT. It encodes CTWSLETGRSNQPQHF.

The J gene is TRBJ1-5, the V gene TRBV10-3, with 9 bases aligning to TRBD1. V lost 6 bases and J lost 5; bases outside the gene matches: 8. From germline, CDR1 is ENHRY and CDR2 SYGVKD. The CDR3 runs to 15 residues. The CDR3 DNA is TGTGCCATCAGCAGGACAGGGGCAAGCGATCAGCCCCAGCATTTT. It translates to CAISRTGASDQPQHF.

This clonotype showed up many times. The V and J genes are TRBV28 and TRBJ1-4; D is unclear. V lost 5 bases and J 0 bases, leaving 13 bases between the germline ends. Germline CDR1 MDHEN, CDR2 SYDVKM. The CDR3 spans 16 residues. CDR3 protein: CASSPIPGTTNEKLFF. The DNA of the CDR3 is TGTGCCAGCAGTCCGATACCCGGGACAACTAATGAAAAACTGTTTTTT.

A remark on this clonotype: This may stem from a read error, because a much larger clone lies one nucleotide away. In DNA form, the CDR3 reads TGTGCCAGCAGCTTAGATGGTAGGGTTCAGCCCCGGCATTTT. Its protein is CASSLDGRVQPRHF. This chain links TRBV7-2 with TRBJ1-5; D unclear. The CDR3 is made up of 14 amino acids. Germline CDR1 and CDR2: SGHTA and FQGNSA.

CDR3 DNA: TGCAGTGCTAGAGATAGCGGCAGGGGCTACGAGCAGTACTTC. Its protein product is CSARDSGRGYEQYF. The rearrangement links TRBV20-1 to TRBJ2-7; either TRBD1 or TRBD2 may supply D (6 bases each). Between the trimmed V and J ends, which lost 0 bases and 3 bases, there was a span of 12 bases. Germline CDR1 is DFQATT and CDR2 is SNEGSKA (reference sequence). CDR3 length equals 14 residues.

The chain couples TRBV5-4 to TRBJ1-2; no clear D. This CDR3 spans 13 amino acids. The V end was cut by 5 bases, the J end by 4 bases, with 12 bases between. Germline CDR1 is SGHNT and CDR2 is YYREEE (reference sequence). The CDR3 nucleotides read TGTGCCAGCAGAACTACAGTAAGCTATGGCTACACCTTC. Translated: CASRTTVSYGYTF.

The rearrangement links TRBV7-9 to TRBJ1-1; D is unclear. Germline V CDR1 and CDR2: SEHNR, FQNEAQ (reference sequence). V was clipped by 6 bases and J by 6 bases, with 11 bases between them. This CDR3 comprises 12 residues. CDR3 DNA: TGTGCCAGCAGGGGTGGAACTGCTGAAGCTTTCTTT. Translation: CASRGGTAEAFF.

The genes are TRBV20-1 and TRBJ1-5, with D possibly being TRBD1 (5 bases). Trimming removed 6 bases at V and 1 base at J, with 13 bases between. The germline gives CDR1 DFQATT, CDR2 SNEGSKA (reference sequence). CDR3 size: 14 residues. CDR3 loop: CSAPGRISNQPQHF. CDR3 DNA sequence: TGCAGTGCGCCAGGGAGAATAAGCAATCAGCCCCAGCATTTT.

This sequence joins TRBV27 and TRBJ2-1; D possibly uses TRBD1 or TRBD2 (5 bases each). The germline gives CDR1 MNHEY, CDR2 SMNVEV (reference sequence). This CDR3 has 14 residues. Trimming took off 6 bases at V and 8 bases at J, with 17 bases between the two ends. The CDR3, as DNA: TGTGCCAGCAGCCCCCAGGACCTGGGGGATGAGCAGTTCTTC. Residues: CASSPQDLGDEQFF.

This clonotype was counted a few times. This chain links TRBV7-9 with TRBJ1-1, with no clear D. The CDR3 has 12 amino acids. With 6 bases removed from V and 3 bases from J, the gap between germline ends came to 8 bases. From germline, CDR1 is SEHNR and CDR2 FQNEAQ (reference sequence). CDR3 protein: CASSGRDTEAFF. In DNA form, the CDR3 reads TGTGCCAGCAGTGGACGGGACACTGAAGCTTTCTTT.

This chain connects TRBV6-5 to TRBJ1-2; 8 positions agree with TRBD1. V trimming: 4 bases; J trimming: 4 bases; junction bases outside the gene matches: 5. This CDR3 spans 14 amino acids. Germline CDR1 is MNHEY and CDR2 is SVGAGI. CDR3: CASSFGQGSYGYTF. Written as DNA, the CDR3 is TGTGCCAGCAGTTTCGGACAGGGAAGCTATGGCTACACCTTC.

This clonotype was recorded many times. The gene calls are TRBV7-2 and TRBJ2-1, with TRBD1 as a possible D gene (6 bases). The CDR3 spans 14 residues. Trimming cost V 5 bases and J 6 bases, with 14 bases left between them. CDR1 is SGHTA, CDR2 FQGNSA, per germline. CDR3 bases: TGTGCCAGCAGCCTCCGAGGGGGACCCAATGAGCAGTTCTTC. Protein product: CASSLRGGPNEQFF.

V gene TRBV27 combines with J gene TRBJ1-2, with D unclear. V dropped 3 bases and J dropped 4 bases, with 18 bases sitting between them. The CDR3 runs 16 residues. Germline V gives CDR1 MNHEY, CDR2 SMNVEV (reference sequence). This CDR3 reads CASSFSLDVSPYGYTF. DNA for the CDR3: TGTGCCAGCAGTTTCTCTTTGGATGTTAGTCCCTATGGCTACACCTTC.

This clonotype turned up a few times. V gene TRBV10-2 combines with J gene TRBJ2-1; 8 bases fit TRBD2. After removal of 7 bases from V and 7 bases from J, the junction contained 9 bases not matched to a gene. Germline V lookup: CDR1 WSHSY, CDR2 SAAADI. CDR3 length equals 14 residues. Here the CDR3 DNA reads TGCGCCAGCATCTCAGCGGGAGTTGGGAATGAGCAGTTCTTC. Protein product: CASISAGVGNEQFF.

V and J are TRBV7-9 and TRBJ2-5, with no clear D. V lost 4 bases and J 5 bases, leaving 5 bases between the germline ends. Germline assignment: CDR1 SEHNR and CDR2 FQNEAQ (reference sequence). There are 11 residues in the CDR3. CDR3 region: CASSSGETQYF. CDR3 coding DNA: TGTGCCAGCAGCTCTGGGGAGACCCAGTACTTC.